This TCR beta chain was identified in a study of cytomegalovirus exposure and HLA in healthy donors. This clone was counted a single time. The target antigen is unknown. Generated by immunoSEQ multiplex PCR, the TCRdb table keeps only in-frame clones and is missing some. Of 56,000 or so clones detected, about 92% appear once; the ten largest clones hold roughly 1.7%. The donors belonged to the roughly 130-subject validation cohort, separate from the approximately 670-subject first cohort. The CDR3 has 16 residues. Trimming stripped 1 base from V and 3 bases from J, with 16 bases between. Germline V gene data show CDR1 as SGHRS and CDR2 as YFSETQ. Overall study findings and caveats: The study recorded about 150 TCR beta chains that were cytomegalovirus-associated. The TCR clusters that emerged in the first cohort tended, a later analysis found, to co-occur in the roughly 110 validation repertoires. CMV antigen specificity was confirmed in vitro for three CMV-associated chains.

Sequencing input: PBMCs. This sequence was found in a woman aged 18-30 years in good health and CMV-seropositive. The chain links TRBV5-1 to TRBJ1-1; no definite D call. CDR3 protein: CASSLSRASSDTEAFF. CDR3 nucleotide sequence: TGCGCCAGCAGCTTGTCAAGAGCGTCCAGCGACACTGAAGCTTTCTTT.